This section outlines one T cell receptor (beta chain) sequence together with its context. The antigen is undetermined. The data originate from a study of T cells in narcolepsy. Notes on the study in general: Comparing one patient's CSF and blood CD4+ clonotypes highlighted HCRT- and TRIB2-specific autoreactive clonotypes.

Clones were sequenced by immunoSEQ multiplex PCR, and TCRdb holds only the in-frame ones, with some missing. The table shows under 35,000 clones, with 70% to 80% occurring only once. Germline CDR1 MNHNY, CDR2 SVGAGI (reference sequence). Trimming cost V 6 bases and J 8 bases; bases outside gene matches: 7. The CDR3 has 13 residues. The specimen was CD45RA- memory CD4+ T cells from PBMCs. The TCR sequence derives from a human donor with narcolepsy. The V gene is TRBV6-6, the J gene TRBJ1-2, with TRBD1 identical over 9 bases. This chain's CDR3 is CASREQGATGYTF. CDR3 nucleotides: TGTGCCAGCAGAGAACAGGGGGCGACGGGCTACACCTTC.